Described below is a single TCR beta chain sequence and its context. Its matching antigen is unknown. The data belong to a study of shared clonotypes between healthy human individuals. Points from the study as a whole: It was expected that sequencing depth would affect clonotype sharing among donors.

The CDR3 runs 18 residues. Trimming took off 2 bases at V and 1 base at J, with 21 bases between the two ends. Germline CDR1 and CDR2: SGHTA and FQGTGA. The assay was carried out at the deep level. Sequenced by immunoSEQ multiplex PCR; TCRdb stores in-frame clones only, minus some. The repertoire holds about 2.3 million clones, with approximately 90% as singletons. The gene calls are TRBV7-3 and TRBJ2-7, with a tentative D call TRBD2 (7 bases). Specimen: naive CD4+ T cells from PBMCs. Described subset: CD45RA+ positively selected. This receptor was obtained from a young man in good health. Some clones in this sample may be carry-over from other donors' samples. This CDR3 reads CASSLLPITGRGSYEQYF. Here the CDR3 DNA reads TGTGCCAGCAGCTTATTACCGATCACAGGGAGGGGGTCCTACGAGCAGTACTTC.